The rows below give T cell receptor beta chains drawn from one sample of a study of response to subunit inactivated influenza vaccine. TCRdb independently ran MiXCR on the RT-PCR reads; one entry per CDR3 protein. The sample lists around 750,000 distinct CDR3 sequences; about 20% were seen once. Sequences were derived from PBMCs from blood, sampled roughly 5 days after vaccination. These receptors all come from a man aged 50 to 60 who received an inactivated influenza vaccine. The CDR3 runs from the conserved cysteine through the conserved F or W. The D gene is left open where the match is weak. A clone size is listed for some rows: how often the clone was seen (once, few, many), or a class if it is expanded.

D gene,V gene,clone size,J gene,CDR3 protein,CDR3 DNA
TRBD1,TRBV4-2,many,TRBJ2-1,CASSQEAQGGYNEQFF,TGTGCCAGCAGCCAAGAGGCACAGGGGGGATACAATGAGCAGTTCTTC
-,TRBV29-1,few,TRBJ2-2,CSVEGVVGELFF,TGCAGCGTTGAAGGGGTCGTCGGGGAGCTGTTTTTT
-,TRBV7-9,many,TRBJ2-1,CASSPRVSYNEQFF,TGTGCCAGCAGCCCCCGCGTGAGCTACAATGAGCAGTTCTTC
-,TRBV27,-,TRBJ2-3,CASSPGTANGREYTDTQYF,TGTGCCAGCAGTCCCGGGACCGCCAATGGTCGGGAATACACAGATACGCAGTATTTT
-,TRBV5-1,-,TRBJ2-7,CASSLGSTVPYEQYF,TGCGCCAGCAGCTTGGGAAGCACCGTACCCTACGAGCAGTACTTC
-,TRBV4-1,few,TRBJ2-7,CASSQGAGRTYEQYF,TGCGCCAGCAGCCAAGGGGCAGGGCGCACCTACGAGCAGTACTTC
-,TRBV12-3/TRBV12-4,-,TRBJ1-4,CASSPLRADWRNEKLFF,TGTGCCAGCAGTCCCCTGAGGGCGGATTGGAGAAATGAAAAACTGTTTTTT
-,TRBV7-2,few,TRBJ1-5,CASSSTGGWGQPQHF,TGTGCCAGCAGCTCCACGGGAGGGTGGGGACAGCCCCAGCATTTT
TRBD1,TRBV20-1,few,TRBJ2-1,CSATGQYYNEQFF,TGCAGTGCTACGGGACAGTACTACAATGAGCAGTTCTTC
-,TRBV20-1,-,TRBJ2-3,CSAPDGNTDTQYF,TGCAGTGCACCGGACGGAAACACAGATACGCAGTATTTT